This T cell receptor beta chain was sequenced for a study of blood T cell repertoires in COVID-19. Study information: Sites in the United States, Italy and Spain provided acute and convalescent COVID-19 samples. In each case, the material was cDNA or gDNA derived from T cells, B-cell-depleted T cells, or PBMCs.

Original processing methods: Reference gene primer amplification gave nucleated cell count estimates. TCRdb's table, derived via immunoSEQ multiplex PCR, lists solely in-frame clones and lacks some. The DNA gave D and trimming, while V, J and clone size come from that table. The data hold approximately 170,000 clones, with over 70% observed a single time. Self-reported history from a screening survey and questionnaire set each donor's cohort. CDR1 and CDR2 from the germline V gene are SEHNR and FQNEAQ (reference sequence). Trimming at V came to 1 base and at J to 9 bases, leaving 6 bases not matched to a gene. The CDR3 runs to 15 residues.

This chain connects TRBV7-9 to TRBJ2-3; TRBD2 agrees at 11 bases. This TCR came from a woman aged 45-65 years in a cohort exposed to, infected with or recovered from COVID-19 (not recorded which). The specimen was PBMCs or T cells enriched from blood (not recorded which). The DNA for the CDR3 is TGTGCCAGCAGCTTAGAACTAGCGGGAGCGTGGACGCAGTATTTT. This translates into CASSLELAGAWTQYF.